What follows describes a single T cell receptor beta chain. Its specificity is not known. The time point: patch test 1, 2 weeks after DPC sensitization. The treatment was: therapeutic diphenylcyclopropenone sensitization with weekly scalp DPC. TCRdb re-analysed the RACE reads in MiXCR, keeping a single row per CDR3 protein. The table records some 350,000 distinct CDR3 sequences, around 6.9% of them present only once. This sample was taken from a study of human T cells and chemical hapten exposure. As for the study in general: The use of 2% DPC on about 2 cm by about 2 cm of upper inner arm skin constituted sensitization.

Study conclusions and caveats: Expanded TCR counts at PT1 went up together with patch test score, a positive correlation.

This CDR3 is 16 amino acids long. With V trimmed by 2 bases and J by 3 bases, 7 bases remained unmatched. Looked up from germline, CDR1 is SGHRS and CDR2 is YFSETQ. This clonotype was obtained from a young woman with alopecia areata. Some clones in this sample may be carry-over from other donors' samples. The chain has TRBV5-1 and TRBJ2-2; 7 bases fit TRBD1. The source material was whole blood, sampled in connection with sensitization to the hapten diphenylcyclopropenone (DPC). The CDR3 is CASSLGDRADTGELFF. In DNA form, the CDR3 reads TGCGCCAGCAGCTTAGGAGACAGGGCGGACACCGGGGAGCTGTTTTTT.